One sample yielded the 9 T cell receptor beta chains listed below, sequenced in a study of blood T cells in healthy people across ages. Sample-barcoded 5' priming and a J-beta primer mix drove a second PCR of about 7 to 11 cycles. Each CDR3 protein is one row after TCRdb ran MiXCR on the 5' RACE reads. Of roughly 1.6 million distinct CDR3 sequences listed, about 35% are singletons. Sequenced: blood. The receptors originated from a young woman in good health.

The J gene is TRBJ2-3, the V gene TRBV11-2; D is possibly TRBD2 (5 bases). Germline V CDR1 and CDR2: SGHAT, FQNNGV. The CDR3 is made up of 14 amino acids. With 2 bases removed from V and 4 bases from J, the gap between germline ends came to 10 bases. CDR3: CASSLMTGADTQYF. The CDR3 DNA follows: TGTGCCAGCAGCTTAATGACCGGGGCAGATACGCAGTATTTT.

The rearrangement joins TRBV7-9 to TRBJ1-2; D might be TRBD1 (5 bases). This CDR3 has 16 amino acids. Germline V gene sequence: CDR1 SEHNR, CDR2 FQNEAQ (reference sequence). Trimming took 0 bases from V and 2 from J, leaving 13 bases between them. The chain's CDR3 is CASSLAATELNYGYTF. CDR3 bases: TGTGCCAGCAGCTTAGCGGCGACAGAGCTCAACTATGGCTACACCTTC. Supplemented by reference TRBV7-9 and TRBJ1-2, the full variable domain reads DTGVSQNPRHKITKRGQNVTFRCDPISEHNRLYWYRQTLGQGPEFLTYFQNEAQLEKSRLLSDRFSAERPKGSFSTLEIQRTEQGDSAMYLCASSLAATELNYGYTFGSGTRLTVV.

V is TRBV12-3 or TRBV12-4 and J is TRBJ2-7, with D perhaps matching TRBD2 (5 bases). CDR3 length: 13 amino acids. The germline V and J ends were trimmed by 5 bases and 3 bases, with 11 bases remaining between them. The CDR3 loop is CASSRGQYYEQYF. CDR3 DNA sequence: TGTGCCAGCAGTCGAGGGCAGTACTACGAGCAGTACTTC.

The table lists this clonotype with a few counts. The V call is TRBV6-2 or TRBV6-3, the J call TRBJ2-1; the D gene is possibly TRBD2 (6 bases). This CDR3 spans 15 amino acids. Germline V gives CDR1 MNHEY, CDR2 SVGEGT. The V end lost 2 bases, the J end lost 5 bases, and 13 bases lay between the germline ends. DNA of the CDR3: TGTGCCAGCAGTTACGCGGGGCGAGGGCACAATGAGCAGTTCTTC. Translating gives CASSYAGRGHNEQFF.

The chain uses TRBV14 and TRBJ2-7; D call uncertain. Per the germline V gene, CDR1 is SGHDN and CDR2 is FVKESK. Trimming shortened V by 3 bases and J by 3 bases, and 18 bases separated the two germline ends. The CDR3 sequence is 16 residues long. Here the CDR3 reads CASSHQVSGDRYEQYF. DNA for the CDR3: TGTGCCAGCAGCCACCAGGTGTCAGGAGACCGCTACGAGCAGTACTTC. The complete variable domain, with remaining parts taken from reference TRBV14 and TRBJ2-7, reads EAGVTQFPSHSVIEKGQTVTLRCDPISGHDNLYWYRRVMGKEIKFLLHFVKESKQDESGMPNNRFLAERTGGTYSTLKVQPAELEDSGVYFCASSHQVSGDRYEQYFGPGTRLTVT.

Comments on this clonotype: An end of the junction differs from the germline gene, which may be a read error. The chain is built from TRBV6-5 and TRBJ1-5; TRBD1 matches at 10 bases. In germline, CDR1 is MNHEY, CDR2 SVGAGI. The CDR3 runs to 15 residues. This chain's CDR3 is CASSLTGTGVQPQHF. The CDR3 DNA reads TGCGCCAGCAGCTTAACGGGGACAGGGGTTCAGCCCCAGCATTTT.

This clonotype showed up many times. The rearrangement joins TRBV13 to TRBJ2-1; D unclear. This CDR3 has 13 amino acids. With 3 bases removed from V and 5 bases from J, the gap between germline ends came to 8 bases. Germline V CDR1 and CDR2: PRHDT, FYEKMQ (reference sequence). The CDR3 DNA is TGTGCCAGCAGCTTCCGACCTAACAATGAGCAGTTCTTC. This encodes CASSFRPNNEQFF.

The rearrangement joins TRBV11-2 to TRBJ2-1, with D maybe TRBD2 (6 bases). The CDR3 runs 16 residues. Germline CDR1 and CDR2: SGHAT and FQNNGV. V shed 5 bases and J shed 3 bases, with 17 bases lying between them. The CDR3 sequence is CASSLTPSEVYNEQFF. The CDR3 DNA follows: TGTGCCAGCAGCCTTACCCCTAGCGAGGTCTACAATGAGCAGTTCTTC.

This clonotype was seen a handful of times. The J gene is TRBJ2-1, the V gene TRBV5-6; TRBD2 is a possible D gene (7 bases). Trimming took 4 bases from V and 7 from J, leaving 18 bases between them. The CDR3 is made up of 15 amino acids. CDR1 and CDR2 (germline): SGHDT, YYEEEE. The CDR3 protein is CASSHQWSGTNEQFF. DNA for the CDR3: TGTGCCAGCAGCCACCAATGGAGCGGGACAAATGAGCAGTTCTTC.